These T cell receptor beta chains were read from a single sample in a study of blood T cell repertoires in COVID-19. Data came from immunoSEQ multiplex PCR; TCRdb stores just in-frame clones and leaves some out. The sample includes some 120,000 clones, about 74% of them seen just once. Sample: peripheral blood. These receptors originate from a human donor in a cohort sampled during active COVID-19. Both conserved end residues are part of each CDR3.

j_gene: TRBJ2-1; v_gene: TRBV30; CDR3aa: CAWSGGAGVGEQFF
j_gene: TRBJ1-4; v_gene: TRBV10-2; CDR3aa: CASSRDRSNEKLFF
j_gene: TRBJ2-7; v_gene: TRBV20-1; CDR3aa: CSASRGQQGYEQYF
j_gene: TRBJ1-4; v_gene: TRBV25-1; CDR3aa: CASSSERVGGLFF
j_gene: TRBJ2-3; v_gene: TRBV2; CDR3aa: CASKESGDTQYF
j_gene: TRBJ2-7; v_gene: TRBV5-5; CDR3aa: CASSFTSGSIHEQYF
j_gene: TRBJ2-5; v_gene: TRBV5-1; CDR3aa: CASSETGETQYF
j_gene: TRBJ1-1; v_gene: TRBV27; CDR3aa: CASSLTAMGNTEAFF
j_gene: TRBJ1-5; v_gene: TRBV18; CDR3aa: CASSPRTGGNNQPQHF
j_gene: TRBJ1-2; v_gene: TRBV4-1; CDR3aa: CASSHGTRSHSANYGYTF
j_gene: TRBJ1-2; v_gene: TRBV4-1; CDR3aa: CASSQDGETYGYTF
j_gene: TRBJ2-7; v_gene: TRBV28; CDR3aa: CASSLEWQGADEQYF
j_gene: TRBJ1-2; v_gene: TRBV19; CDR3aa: CASTAQVVEGYTF
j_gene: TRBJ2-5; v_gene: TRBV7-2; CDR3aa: CASSLRIGIETQYF
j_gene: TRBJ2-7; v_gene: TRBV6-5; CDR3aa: CASSFDRSYEQYF
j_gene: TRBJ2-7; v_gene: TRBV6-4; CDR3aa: CASSDSRDSHEQYF
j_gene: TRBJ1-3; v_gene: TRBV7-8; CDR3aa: CASSLDGGSGNTIYF
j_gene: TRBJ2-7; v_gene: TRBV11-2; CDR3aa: CASSSLGRTGGYEQYF
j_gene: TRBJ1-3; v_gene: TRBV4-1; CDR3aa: CASSQAEATGNTIYF
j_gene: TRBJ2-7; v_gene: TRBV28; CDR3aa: CASSLQGGDEQYF
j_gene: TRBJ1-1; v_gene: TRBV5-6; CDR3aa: CASSIGPRQQAFF
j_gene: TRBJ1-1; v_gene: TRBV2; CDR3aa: CVKGTGGTEAFF
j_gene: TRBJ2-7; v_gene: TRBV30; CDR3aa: CAWMGGGIGEQYF
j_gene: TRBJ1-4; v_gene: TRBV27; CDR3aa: CASTNRGRNEKLFF
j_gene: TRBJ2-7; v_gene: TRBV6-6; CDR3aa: CASRDTSYEQYF
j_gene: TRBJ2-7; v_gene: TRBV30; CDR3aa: CAWKILGYEQYF
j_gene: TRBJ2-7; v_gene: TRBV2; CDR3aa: CASTKGGEQYF
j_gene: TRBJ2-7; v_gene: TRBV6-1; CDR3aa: CASSEHTGGSSYEQYF
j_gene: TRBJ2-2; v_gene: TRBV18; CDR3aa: CASSPSGANTGELFF
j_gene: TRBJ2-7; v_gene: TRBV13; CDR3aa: CASTQLAIPSSYEQYF
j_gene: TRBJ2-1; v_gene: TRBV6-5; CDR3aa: CASSSNQGYNEQFF
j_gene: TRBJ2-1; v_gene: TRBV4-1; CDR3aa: CASSQAGGRKLGEQFF
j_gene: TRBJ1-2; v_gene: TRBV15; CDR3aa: CATSRQGPPYGYTF
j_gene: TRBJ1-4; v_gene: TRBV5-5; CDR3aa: CASSALQGGVEKLFF
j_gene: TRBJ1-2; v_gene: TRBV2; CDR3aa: CASSVDRDYGYTF
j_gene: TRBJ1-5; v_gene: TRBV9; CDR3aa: CASSVPGPQHF
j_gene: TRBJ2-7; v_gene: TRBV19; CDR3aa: CASSVTGTGAYEQYF
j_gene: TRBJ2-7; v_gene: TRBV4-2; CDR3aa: CASSPGTSGGPSYEQYF
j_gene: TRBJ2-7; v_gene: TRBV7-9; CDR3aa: CASSPTSGRGYEQYF
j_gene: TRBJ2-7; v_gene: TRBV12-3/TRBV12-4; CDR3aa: CASSLQRSYEQYF
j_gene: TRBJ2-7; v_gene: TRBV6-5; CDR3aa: CASSYAGGGRLYEQYF